The 18 T cell receptor beta chains below were found in one sample sequenced in a study of immune heterogeneity within non-small cell lung tumors. TCRs were amplified from roughly 590 ng gDNA of bulk tumor per sample. Biopsies that were spaced far apart were taken, several per primary tumor, during surgery. Untreated, newly diagnosed non-small cell lung cancer patients underwent curative surgery. Amplification of the TCR beta CDR3 was achieved through multiplex PCR with 32 V and 13 J primers. TCRdb processed the multiplex PCR reads anew with MiXCR; each CDR3 protein has one entry. The sample records 9,000 to 13,000 distinct CDR3 sequences, about 31% being singletons. The sequenced sample consisted of lung tumor tissue. The source of these receptors is a woman between 45 and 65 years old with non-small cell lung cancer.

This clonotype has more than one count but fewer than ten. The chain combines TRBV5-4 with TRBJ1-3; no firm D call. The CDR3 length is 17 residues. Trimming left V 3 bases short and J 0 bases short, with 16 bases between. Germline values: CDR1 SGHNT, CDR2 YYREEE (reference sequence). The CDR3 DNA sequence: TGTGCCAGCAGCTCCGGCACGAAACGTAACTCTGGAAACACCATATATTTT. Its translation: CASSSGTKRNSGNTIYF.

Judged by abundance, this clonotype is medium-sized. This chain connects TRBV27 to TRBJ1-1, with TRBD1 identical over 9 bases. CDR3 length: 13 residues. J was trimmed by 4 bases and V by 6 bases; bases with no gene match: 3. Germline assignment: CDR1 MNHEY and CDR2 SMNVEV (reference sequence). The CDR3 here is CASRDRGSTEAFF. CDR3 coding DNA: TGTGCCAGCAGGGACAGGGGTAGCACTGAAGCTTTCTTT.

This clonotype was picked up one time. This is likely a read error, given that the CDR3 carries no conserved phenylalanine or tryptophan at its end. No DNA is shown, since the ends of the CDR3 on it are uncertain; the CDR3 is the one TCRdb lists. CDR3 sequence: CASRGGDEQYFGP. The chain carries TRBV2 and TRBJ2-3; the table calls TRBD1, which could not be checked here. Germline assignment: CDR1 SNHLY and CDR2 FYNNEI. The CDR3 totals 13 residues, both ends included.

The sample holds many counts of this clonotype. The rearrangement uses TRBV6-4 and TRBJ2-7; the D is unclear. The CDR3 spans 13 residues. Trimming took 2 bases from V and 3 from J, leaving 8 bases between them. Germline V gene sequence: CDR1 MRHNA, CDR2 SNTAGT. The CDR3 DNA is TGTGCCAGCAGTGACACAATGATCTACGAGCAGTACTTC. It translates to CASSDTMIYEQYF.

The chain uses TRBV9 and TRBJ1-3; weak D call: TRBD1 (5 bases). Germline V gene lookup returns CDR1 SGDLS and CDR2 YYNGEE. Trimming removed 3 bases from V and 4 bases from J, with 17 bases in between. This CDR3 region has 16 residues. The CDR3 region is CASSADYIRQGNTIYF. The CDR3 DNA sequence: TGTGCCAGCAGCGCCGACTACATACGACAGGGAAACACCATATATTTT.

The rearrangement links TRBV10-3 to TRBJ1-1; TRBD1 is a possible D gene (6 bases). The CDR3 consists of 14 residues. Trimming shortened V by 4 bases and J by 4 bases, and 13 bases separated the two germline ends. Germline CDR1 is ENHRY and CDR2 is SYGVKD. CDR3 coding DNA: TGTGCCATCAGTGGGTCGAAAGGGGGCACTGAAGCTTTCTTT. It encodes CAISGSKGGTEAFF.

V and J are TRBV10-2 and TRBJ1-1; D ambiguous. Trimming stripped 0 bases from V and 3 bases from J, with 8 bases between. Germline lookup yields CDR1 WSHSY and CDR2 SAAADI. The CDR3 runs to 14 residues. For the CDR3, the DNA is TGCGCCAGCAGTGAGTCACTGGGAGACACTGAAGCTTTCTTT. As protein: CASSESLGDTEAFF.

The J gene is TRBJ2-1, the V gene TRBV6-2 or TRBV6-3; D possibly corresponds to TRBD2 (5 bases). CDR1 MNHEY and CDR2 SVGEGT come from the germline V gene. V gave up 8 bases and J gave up 10 bases, with 18 bases separating them. This CDR3 comprises 13 residues. The DNA for the CDR3 is TGTGCCAGCCGGGGAACCACCCGAAAGGAGCAGTTCTTC. As protein: CASRGTTRKEQFF.

In its sample, this clonotype was seen a few times. This rearrangement joins TRBV5-4 to TRBJ2-1; weak D call: TRBD2 (7 bases). This CDR3 comprises 15 residues. Germline CDR1 reads SGHNT; CDR2 reads YYREEE (reference sequence). Trimming pared 2 bases from V and 5 bases from J, leaving 14 bases between. The CDR3 DNA reads TGTGCCAGCAGCTTCGGGGGGCCTTCCCACAATGAGCAGTTCTTC. This translates into CASSFGGPSHNEQFF.

This clonotype has at least ten counts. The chain links TRBV3-1 to TRBJ2-7; D is unresolved. Germline lookup yields CDR1 LGHDT and CDR2 YNNKEL (reference sequence). Trimming cost V 4 bases and J 5 bases, with 12 bases left between them. The length of the CDR3 is 13 residues. The DNA of the CDR3 is TGTGCCAGCAGCCTGGGTGTTGAGGACGAGCAGTACTTC. Protein product: CASSLGVEDEQYF.

This clonotype was detected ten times or more. The V call is TRBV14, the J call TRBJ1-2; D remains ambiguous. Trimming took 3 bases from V and 4 from J, leaving 6 bases between them. The CDR3 sequence is 12 residues long. Germline CDR1 is SGHDN and CDR2 is FVKESK. CDR3 coding DNA: TGTGCCAGCAGCCAGTCTACCTATGGCTACACCTTC. Encoded protein: CASSQSTYGYTF.

The genes are TRBV2 and TRBJ1-4, with D possibly matching TRBD1 (5 bases). CDR1 is SNHLY and CDR2 is FYNNEI in the germline V gene. V lost 1 base and J lost 4, with 10 bases in between. The CDR3 consists of 15 residues. CDR3 residues: CASSEGRGDNEKLFF. Written as DNA, the CDR3 is TGTGCCAGCAGTGAAGGAAGGGGCGATAATGAAAAACTGTTTTTT.

Of note for this clonotype: A clone one base away is much larger, so this may be a read error. The rearrangement links TRBV16 to TRBJ2-7; D remains ambiguous. The CDR3 totals 12 residues. Germline V gene sequence: CDR1 KGHSY, CDR2 FQNENV. The CDR3 region has the DNA TGTGCCAGCAGCCAGTACCCCTACAAGCAGTACTTC. Encoded protein: CASSQYPYKQYF.

In this sample, this clonotype turned up many times. This chain uses TRBV9 with TRBJ1-2; 10 bases fit TRBD1. The CDR3 is made up of 13 amino acids. Germline assignment: CDR1 SGDLS and CDR2 YYNGEE. Trimming at V came to 6 bases and at J to 8 bases, leaving 7 bases not matched to a gene. The CDR3 here is CASNQPGQGGYTF. The CDR3 nucleotides are TGTGCCAGCAACCAACCGGGACAGGGGGGCTACACCTTC.

This clonotype appeared many times. V usage is TRBV20-1 and J usage is TRBJ1-2; TRBD1 might be the D (6 bases). The CDR3 contains 20 residues. The germline CDR1 and CDR2 sequences are DFQATT and SNEGSKA (reference sequence). Trimming cost V 4 bases and J 4 bases, with 34 bases left between them. DNA for the CDR3: TGCAGTGCTAACGGGAGGAAAGCGGTAAGGGACACCGAAACACCCTATGGCTACACCTTC. It encodes CSANGRKAVRDTETPYGYTF.

This clonotype was picked up many times. The chain links TRBV6-2 or TRBV6-3 to TRBJ2-6; 8 positions agree with TRBD1. The CDR3 runs to 17 residues. CDR1 is MNHEY and CDR2 is SVGEGT in the germline V gene. The ends lost 6 bases at V and 0 bases at J; junction bases unmatched: 7. In nucleotides, the CDR3 is TGTGCCAGCAGAACAAGACAGGGGAGCTCTGGGGCCAACGTCCTGACTTTC. Protein sequence: CASRTRQGSSGANVLTF.

The sample holds many counts of this clonotype. The chain carries TRBV7-9 and TRBJ2-3, with 7 nucleotides matching TRBD2. The CDR3 is made up of 18 amino acids. The J segment lost 0 bases and the V segment lost 0 bases, leaving 9 bases of the junction unmatched. Germline CDR1 SEHNR, CDR2 FQNEAQ (reference sequence). CDR3 protein: CASSLAKTSYQSTDTQYF. The CDR3 bases are TGTGCCAGCAGCTTAGCCAAGACTAGCTACCAAAGCACAGATACGCAGTATTTT.

This clonotype was recorded at least ten times. V usage is TRBV6-1 and J usage is TRBJ1-2; 9 bases fit TRBD1. Germline values: CDR1 MNHNS, CDR2 SASEGT. The CDR3 is 17 amino acids. Unmatched junction bases numbered 10, after V lost 5 bases and J lost 0 bases. CDR3 amino acids: CASSPRDRAATNYGYTF. CDR3 in DNA: TGTGCCAGCAGTCCCCGGGACAGGGCGGCTACTAACTATGGCTACACCTTC.